The clone carrying this T cell receptor (beta chain) was counted a single time. Its antigen is still unknown. The CDR3 spans 16 residues. Germline V CDR1 and CDR2: MNHEY, SVGAGI. Trimming cost V 4 bases and J 0 bases; bases outside gene matches: 6. This record belongs to a study of cytomegalovirus exposure and HLA in healthy donors. Study information: Of the donors genotyped, a few hundred in all, 81% fell in the Caucasian-associated ancestry cluster.

Study-level points and caveats: Listed as cytomegalovirus-associated were 150 to 200 TCR beta chains. TCR beta sequences numbering fewer than 20,000 were associated with HLA alleles at 0.05 false discovery rate in a later analysis.

The primer mix had 60 Vbeta and 13 Jbeta primers. TCRdb's table, derived via immunoSEQ multiplex PCR, lists solely in-frame clones and lacks some. Among about 87,000 clones listed, 74% were seen once. When sampled, the donors appeared nominally healthy, though they likely had unrecorded immune exposures. V gene TRBV6-5 combines with J gene TRBJ2-1; 7 bases are shared with TRBD1. The sequenced sample consisted of PBMCs. The receptor was derived from a man aged 25-45 years in good health and CMV-seropositive. CDR3: CASSSWDSGSYNEQFF. CDR3 coding DNA: TGTGCCAGCAGTTCCTGGGACAGCGGCTCCTACAATGAGCAGTTCTTC.